This T cell receptor beta chain emerged from a study of blood T cell repertoires in COVID-19. Turning to the study itself: The samples span acute and convalescent COVID-19 from the United States, Italy and Spain. From T cells, B-cell-depleted T cells, or PBMCs came the material, which was cDNA or gDNA.

Germline loops: CDR1 MNHEY, CDR2 SVGEGT. V was pared by 4 bases and J by 5 bases, with 17 bases between. The CDR3 is 15 residues long. Data came from immunoSEQ multiplex PCR; TCRdb stores just in-frame clones and leaves some out. The sample shows over 85,000 clones, more than 75% of them seen only once. The rearrangement uses TRBV6-2 or TRBV6-3 and TRBJ1-1; D unclear. This TCR was recovered from a woman aged 80 or over with active COVID-19. Input material: peripheral blood. The CDR3 is CASSSGKREGTEAFF. The CDR3 region has the DNA TGTGCCAGCAGTTCGGGGAAGAGGGAGGGAACTGAAGCTTTCTTT.